The 6 T cell receptor beta chains below come from one sample, sequenced in a study of cytomegalovirus exposure and HLA in healthy donors. TCRdb's copy holds only in-frame clones and misses some; the assay was immunoSEQ multiplex PCR. The table lists 150,000 to 160,000 clones, roughly 84% of them singletons, with around 2.1% in the top ten. The sequenced sample consisted of PBMCs. The receptors shown here come from a human donor in good health.

This clone was recorded once. V is TRBV4-2 and J is TRBJ2-1; tentatively, D is TRBD1 (6 bases). Germline V gene data show CDR1 as LGHNA and CDR2 as YNFKEQ. This CDR3 is built from 15 residues. Trimming removed 2 bases from V and 5 bases from J, with 13 bases in between. CDR3 sequence reads: CASSQPATGDNEQFF. The CDR3, as DNA: TGTGCCAGCAGCCAACCCGCGACAGGTGACAATGAGCAGTTCTTC.

The J gene is TRBJ2-7, the V gene TRBV7-9, with D tentatively TRBD2 (5 bases). The germline V and J ends were trimmed by 1 base and 3 bases, with 25 bases remaining between them. The CDR3 runs 19 residues. Germline values: CDR1 SEHNR, CDR2 FQNEAQ (reference sequence). DNA for the CDR3: TGTGCCAGCAGCTTAGTCAGCATATCGGAGAGAGGAGGATACTACGAGCAGTACTTC. Translating it yields CASSLVSISERGGYYEQYF.

The chain couples TRBV19 to TRBJ2-6; 11 positions match TRBD1. This CDR3 has 17 amino acids. Germline-derived CDR1 and CDR2 are LNHDA and SQIVND (reference sequence). V lost 6 bases, J lost 4 bases, and 8 bases stayed unmatched. The CDR3 DNA reads TGTGCCAGTAGGCTGGGACAGGGGGAGTTAGGGGCCAACGTCCTGACTTTC. This encodes CASRLGQGELGANVLTF.

The J gene is TRBJ1-1, the V gene TRBV29-1; no definite D call. Germline V CDR1 and CDR2: SQVTM, ANQGSEA. The germline V and J ends were trimmed by 8 bases and 3 bases, with 16 bases remaining between them. The length of the CDR3 is 13 residues. CDR3 sequence reads: CSTTEYSYTEAFF. The CDR3 DNA reads TGCAGCACCACTGAATACTCTTACACTGAAGCTTTCTTT. The whole variable domain, remainder taken from reference TRBV29-1 and TRBJ1-1, is SAVISQKPSRDICQRGTSLTIQCQVDSQVTMMFWYRQQPGQSLTLIATANQGSEATYESGFVIDKFPISRPNLTFSTLTVSNMSPEDSSIYLCSTTEYSYTEAFFGQGTRLTVV.

This clone was seen only once. This chain uses TRBV5-1 with TRBJ2-2; 7 bases align to TRBD1. CDR3 length: 16 residues. V lost 1 base and J lost 5; bases outside the gene matches: 8. Germline V lookup: CDR1 SGHRS, CDR2 YFSETQ. The CDR3 region is CASSLRRQGGTGELFF. The CDR3 DNA reads TGCGCCAGCAGCTTGAGGCGACAGGGCGGTACCGGGGAGCTGTTTTTT. The full variable domain, in which reference TRBV5-1 and TRBJ2-2 provide the parts outside the CDR3, is KAGVTQTPRYLIKTRGQQVTLSCSPISGHRSVSWYQQTPGQGLQFLFEYFSETQRNKGNFPGRFSGRQFSNSRSEMNVSTLELGDSALYLCASSLRRQGGTGELFFGEGSRLTVL.

The rearrangement uses TRBV6-4 and TRBJ2-1; 7 bases are a match to TRBD2. The V and J ends lost 5 bases and 3 bases, in that order; junction bases with no gene match: 4. The CDR3 sequence is 14 residues long. Germline CDR1 reads MRHNA; CDR2 reads SNTAGT. CDR3 nucleotide sequence: TGTGCCAGCAGTCCGGGACTACTCTACAATGAGCAGTTCTTC. It is translated as CASSPGLLYNEQFF.